This T cell receptor beta chain emerged from a study of T cell responses to AZD1222 COVID-19 vaccine. Study-wide results and limits: Rises in breadth and depth of Spike-specific TCRs came after two AZD1222 doses. At 160-218 and 743-854, vaccine-associated CD4 TCRs were dominant, and they spanned spike. Donor demographics were predominantly white British with a female majority; clonal diversity may be underestimated.

A word on this clone: Its antigen is not known.

The V and J ends lost 3 bases and 4 bases respectively, with 15 bases between them. Germline V gene sequence: CDR1 MNHEY, CDR2 SMNVEV (reference sequence). The CDR3 consists of 15 residues. Sequencing was performed with immunoSEQ multiplex PCR; in TCRdb, only in-frame clones are kept and a portion is missing. In the table there are nearly 80,000 clones, around 81% of which are singletons. V gene TRBV27 combines with J gene TRBJ1-2; D possibly corresponds to TRBD1 (5 bases). The sequence was collected from an adult in good health. This specimen was peripheral blood, taken on day 0 of AZD1222 vaccination. The CDR3 here is CASSFSGRDGYGYTF. DNA of the CDR3: TGTGCCAGCAGTTTTAGCGGCAGGGATGGCTATGGCTACACCTTC.